This record concerns one TCR beta chain sequence. The antigen this receptor binds is unknown. Base qualities were left out, and no much larger clone turns up one base away. The sample originates from a study of T-cell memory formation after mild COVID-19 (dated by TCRdb to about 2021). Concerning the study at large: TCR sequence clusters from the two donors were largely donor specific. In a couple of donors, T-cell clones that expanded and contracted after mild COVID-19 were followed by sequencing TCRalpha and TCRbeta repertoires longitudinally. Two young, previously healthy adult volunteers made up the cohort, one male and one female. Paper-wide results and their limitations: SARS-CoV-2 specificity was not confirmed for the second-wave clones peaking on day 37. Contracting CD4+ clones appeared mostly in the CM and EM memory subsets, whereas CD8+ clones were enriched in EMRA. Only a couple of mild cases were covered by the study, and larger cohorts that include severe cases with pre-infection samples were considered necessary. Clones contracting from day 15 to 85 had balanced CD4/CD8 phenotypes, while a second wave expanding from day 15 to 37 was biased towards CD4+. Some responding clones were detected in pre-infection memory, suggesting pre-existing cross-reactive memory T cells joined the SARS-CoV-2 response.

Sequencing was carried out with an Illumina NovaSeq 6000. TCRalpha and TCRbeta cDNA libraries were constructed by 5'RACE with constant-segment primers, with sample barcodes and unique molecular identifiers being introduced. RNA was extracted from every sample with Trizol reagent. Library amplification was performed in two PCR steps, and a second sample barcode and Illumina TruSeq adapters were introduced in the second step. Sequencing of the libraries was done on an Illumina NovaSeq, producing 2 x 150 bp paired-end reads. From the authors' description of their analysis: Demultiplexing of reads and collapsing into UMI-guided consensus sequences were performed with migec v1.2.7. Using mixcr v2.1.11, the UMI consensuses were aligned to TRA and TRB V and J templates and assembled into clonotypes. Expanded or contracted clonotypes were those called significant by both edgeR and NoisET, with noise models trained on biological replicates. For edgeR calls, the thresholds were a false discovery rate-adjusted p below 0.01 and a log2 fold-change of 1. As an exploratory analysis of dynamics, PCA with hierarchical clustering was applied to max-normalized trajectories of the 1000 most abundant clonotypes. Separately sequenced CD4+ and CD8+ repertoires were used to assign a CD4 or CD8 phenotype to each responding clone. TCRdb reprocessed the public reads (quality trimming at Q25 with fastp, clone calling with MiXCR) and kept in-frame beta chains. Here each entry gathers all rows of one CDR3 protein and keeps the most common genes and DNA. The V and J calls were determined by TCRdb, not by the authors. The sample table shows roughly 180,000 distinct CDR3 sequences, and around 10% are seen once. Around 3.8% of the sample belongs to the ten largest clones.

Ficoll-Paque density gradient centrifugation was used to isolate PBMCs. The CDR3, cysteine through phenylalanine, is 15 amino acids long. Only the CDR3 portion is preserved as DNA: 45 bases, with reading frame beginning at the first base. Per the germline V gene (reference sequence), MNHNY is the CDR1 and SVGAGI is the CDR2. The germline V and J ends show losses of 5 bases and 8 bases respectively, and no gene match explains 10 bases of the junction. Sequenced input: PBMCs or a T cell subset sorted from them (not recorded which). The chain uses TRBV6-6 and TRBJ2-4, and 9 junctional nucleotides match TRBD2. This sequence originates from a man aged 18 to 30 who had mild COVID-19 (a few samples of this study predate the infection). The sample titles of this study are shuffled in the database, so cell type and time point are left out; the donor was told from shared clones. The CDR3 loop reads CASSPHGGGEDIQYF. The nucleotide sequence reads as follows: TGTGCCAGCAGTCCCCATGGCGGGGGGGAGGACATTCAGTACTTC.